The next 5 T cell receptor beta chains were all read from a single sample in a study of cytomegalovirus exposure and HLA in healthy donors. 60 Vbeta and 13 Jbeta primers were used in PCR. TCRdb keeps only in-frame clones here, not all; method: immunoSEQ multiplex PCR. The sample lists over 150,000 clones, around 76% occurring once. The specimen sequenced was PBMCs. These receptors were obtained from a man in his sixties in good health and CMV-seronegative.

The V gene is TRBV5-4, the J gene TRBJ1-6; D ambiguous. V dropped 5 bases and J dropped 7 bases, with 13 bases sitting between them. The CDR3 extends over 14 amino acids. Germline lookup yields CDR1 SGHNT and CDR2 YYREEE (reference sequence). The CDR3 DNA reads TGTGCCAGCAGTTCGGGAGGCCCAAATTCACCCCTCCACTTT. It specifies CASSSGGPNSPLHF.

V gene TRBV29-1 combines with J gene TRBJ2-5; D possibly corresponds to TRBD2 (6 bases). V was cut by 6 bases and J by 7 bases, with 12 bases left in between. Germline loops: CDR1 SQVTM, CDR2 ANQGSEA. The CDR3 totals 11 residues. The CDR3 here is CSVALGGTQYF. CDR3 nucleotides: TGCAGCGTGGCCCTCGGGGGGACCCAGTACTTC.

The rearrangement uses TRBV6-1 and TRBJ2-1, with TRBD2 matching 9 bases. V was pared by 6 bases and J by 9 bases, with 12 bases of the junction left unmatched. The CDR3 is made up of 15 amino acids. Germline CDR1 MNHNS, CDR2 SASEGT. CDR3 region: CASSRGGGGGGEQFF. For the CDR3, the DNA is TGTGCCAGCAGCCGGGGCGGGGGGGGAGGCGGTGAGCAGTTCTTC.

The chain employs TRBV10-2 and TRBJ2-1, with D possibly TRBD2 on 6 matching bases. CDR3 size: 15 residues. Germline V gene sequence: CDR1 WSHSY, CDR2 SAAADI. The V end lost 2 bases, the J end lost 5 bases, and 13 bases lay between the germline ends. The CDR3 region is CASSEGGAPHNEQFF. The CDR3 nucleotides read TGCGCCAGCAGTGAGGGAGGGGCCCCACACAATGAGCAGTTCTTC.

The rearrangement links TRBV19 to TRBJ2-2; 11 positions match TRBD1. Germline V gives CDR1 LNHDA, CDR2 SQIVND (reference sequence). This CDR3 comprises 14 residues. Trimming removed 10 bases from V and 4 bases from J; junction bases left unmatched: 5. In DNA, the CDR3 is TGTGCCACCACCGGGACAGGGGGCACCGGGGAGCTGTTTTTT. Its protein product is CATTGTGGTGELFF. The variable domain in full, with the rest retrieved from reference TRBV19 and TRBJ2-2, is DGGITQSPKYLFRKEGQNVTLSCEQNLNHDAMYWYRQDPGQGLRLIYYSQIVNDFQKGDIAEGYSVSREKKESFPLTVTSAQKNPTAFYLCATTGTGGTGELFFGEGSRLTVL.